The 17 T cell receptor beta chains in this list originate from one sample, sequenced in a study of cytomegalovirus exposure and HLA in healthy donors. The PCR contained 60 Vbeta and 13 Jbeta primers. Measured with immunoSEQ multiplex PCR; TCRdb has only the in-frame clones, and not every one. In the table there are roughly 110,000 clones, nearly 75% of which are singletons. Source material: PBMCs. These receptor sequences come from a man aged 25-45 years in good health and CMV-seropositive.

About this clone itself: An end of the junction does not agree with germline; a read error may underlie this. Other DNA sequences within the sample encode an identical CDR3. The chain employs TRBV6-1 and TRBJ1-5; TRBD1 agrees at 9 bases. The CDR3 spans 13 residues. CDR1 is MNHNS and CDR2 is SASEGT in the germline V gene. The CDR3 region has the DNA TGTGCCACCACGGACAGGGGTTATCAACCCCAGCATTTT. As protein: CATTDRGYQPQHF.

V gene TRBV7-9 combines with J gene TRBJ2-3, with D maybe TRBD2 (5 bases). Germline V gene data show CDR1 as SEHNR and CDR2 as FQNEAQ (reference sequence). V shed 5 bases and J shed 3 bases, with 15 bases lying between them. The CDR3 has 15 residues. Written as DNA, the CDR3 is TGTGCCAGCAGCCCACGCACTCGGGGAACAGATACGCAGTATTTT. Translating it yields CASSPRTRGTDTQYF.

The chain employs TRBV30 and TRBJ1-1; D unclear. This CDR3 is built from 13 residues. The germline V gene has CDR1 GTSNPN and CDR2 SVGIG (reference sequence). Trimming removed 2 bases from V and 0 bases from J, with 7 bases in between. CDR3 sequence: CAWSPTMNTEAFF. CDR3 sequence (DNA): TGTGCCTGGAGTCCAACAATGAACACTGAAGCTTTCTTT.

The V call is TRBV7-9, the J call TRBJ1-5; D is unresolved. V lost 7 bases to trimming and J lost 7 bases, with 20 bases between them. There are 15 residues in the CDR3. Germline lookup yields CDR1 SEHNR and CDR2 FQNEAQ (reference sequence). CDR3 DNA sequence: TGTGCCAGCACCCATTGGGAGGGAGGTTTACAGCCCCAGCATTTT. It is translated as CASTHWEGGLQPQHF.

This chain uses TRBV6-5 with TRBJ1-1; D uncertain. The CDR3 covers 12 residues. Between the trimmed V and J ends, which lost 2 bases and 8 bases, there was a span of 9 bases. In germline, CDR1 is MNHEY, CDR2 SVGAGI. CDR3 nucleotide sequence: TGTGCCAGCAGTTACGGAGGTGAAGAAGCTTTCTTT. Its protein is CASSYGGEEAFF.

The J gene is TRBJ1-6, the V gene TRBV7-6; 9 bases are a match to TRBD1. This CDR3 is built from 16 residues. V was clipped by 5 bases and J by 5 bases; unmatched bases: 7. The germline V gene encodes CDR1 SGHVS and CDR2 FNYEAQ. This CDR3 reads CASSPSTGGHNSPLHF. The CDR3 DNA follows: TGTGCCAGCAGCCCGTCGACAGGGGGGCATAATTCACCCCTCCACTTT.

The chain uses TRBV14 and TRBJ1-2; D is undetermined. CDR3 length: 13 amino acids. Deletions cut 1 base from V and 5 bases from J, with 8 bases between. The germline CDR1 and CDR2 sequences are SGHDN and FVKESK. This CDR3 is CASSQVSSYGYTF. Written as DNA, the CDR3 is TGTGCCAGCAGCCAAGTATCCTCTTATGGCTACACCTTC.

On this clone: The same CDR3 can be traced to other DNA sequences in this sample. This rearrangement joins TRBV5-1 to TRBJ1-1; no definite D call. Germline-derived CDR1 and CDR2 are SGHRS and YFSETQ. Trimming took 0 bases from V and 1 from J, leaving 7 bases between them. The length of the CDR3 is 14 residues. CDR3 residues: CASSLDAGNTEAFF. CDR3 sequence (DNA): TGCGCCAGCAGCTTGGACGCCGGGAACACTGAAGCTTTCTTT.

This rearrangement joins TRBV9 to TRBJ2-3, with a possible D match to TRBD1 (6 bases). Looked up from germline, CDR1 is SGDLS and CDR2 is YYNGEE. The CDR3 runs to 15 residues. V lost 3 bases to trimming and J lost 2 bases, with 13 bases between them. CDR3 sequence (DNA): TGTGCCAGCAGCGAGGGGGACGGAGACACAGATACGCAGTATTTT. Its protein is CASSEGDGDTDTQYF.

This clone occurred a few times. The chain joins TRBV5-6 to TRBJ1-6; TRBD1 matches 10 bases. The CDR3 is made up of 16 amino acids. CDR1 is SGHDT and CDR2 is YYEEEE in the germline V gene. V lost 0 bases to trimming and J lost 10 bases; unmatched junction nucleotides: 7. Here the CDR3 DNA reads TGTGCCAGCAGCTTGGTAGGGACAGGGGATGAATCACCCCTCCACTTT. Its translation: CASSLVGTGDESPLHF.

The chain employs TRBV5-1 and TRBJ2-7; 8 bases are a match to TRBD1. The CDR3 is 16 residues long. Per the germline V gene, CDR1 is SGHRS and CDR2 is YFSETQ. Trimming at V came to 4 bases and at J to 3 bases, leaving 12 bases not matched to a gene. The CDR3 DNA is TGCGCCAGCAGCCCACTTACGACAGGGGCCAACTACGAGCAGTACTTC. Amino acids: CASSPLTTGANYEQYF. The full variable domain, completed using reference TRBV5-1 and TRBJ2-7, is KAGVTQTPRYLIKTRGQQVTLSCSPISGHRSVSWYQQTPGQGLQFLFEYFSETQRNKGNFPGRFSGRQFSNSRSEMNVSTLELGDSALYLCASSPLTTGANYEQYFGPGTRLTVT.

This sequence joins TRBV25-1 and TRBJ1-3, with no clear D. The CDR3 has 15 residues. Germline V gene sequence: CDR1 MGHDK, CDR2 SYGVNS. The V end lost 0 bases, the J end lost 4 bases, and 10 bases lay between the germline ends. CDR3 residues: CASSEYPGSGNTIYF. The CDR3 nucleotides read TGTGCCAGCAGTGAATACCCAGGCTCAGGAAACACCATATATTTT.

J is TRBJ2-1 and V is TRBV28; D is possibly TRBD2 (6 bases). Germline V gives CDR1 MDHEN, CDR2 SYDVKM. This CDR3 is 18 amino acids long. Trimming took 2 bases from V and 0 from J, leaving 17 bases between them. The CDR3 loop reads CASSLGLGRESSYNEQFF. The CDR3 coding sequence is TGTGCCAGCAGTTTAGGCCTAGGCCGGGAGAGCTCCTACAATGAGCAGTTCTTC.

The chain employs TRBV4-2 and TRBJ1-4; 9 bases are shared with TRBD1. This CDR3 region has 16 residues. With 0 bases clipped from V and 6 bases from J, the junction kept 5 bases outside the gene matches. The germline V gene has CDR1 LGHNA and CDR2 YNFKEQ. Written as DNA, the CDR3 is TGTGCCAGCAGCCAAGAATCGACAGGGGGGCATGAAAAACTGTTTTTT. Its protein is CASSQESTGGHEKLFF.

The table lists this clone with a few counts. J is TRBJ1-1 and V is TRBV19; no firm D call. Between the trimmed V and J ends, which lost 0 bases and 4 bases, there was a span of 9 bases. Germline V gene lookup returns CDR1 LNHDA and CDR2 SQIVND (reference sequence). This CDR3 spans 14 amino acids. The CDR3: CASSIEEGVTEAFF. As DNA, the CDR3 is TGTGCCAGTAGTATAGAGGAGGGTGTCACTGAAGCTTTCTTT.

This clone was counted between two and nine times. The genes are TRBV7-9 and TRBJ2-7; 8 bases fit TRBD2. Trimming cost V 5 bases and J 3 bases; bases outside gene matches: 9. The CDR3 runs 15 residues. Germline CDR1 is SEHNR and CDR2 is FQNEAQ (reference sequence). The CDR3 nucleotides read TGTGCCAGCAGCCTTAGCGGGGCGAACAACTACGAGCAGTACTTC. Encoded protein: CASSLSGANNYEQYF.

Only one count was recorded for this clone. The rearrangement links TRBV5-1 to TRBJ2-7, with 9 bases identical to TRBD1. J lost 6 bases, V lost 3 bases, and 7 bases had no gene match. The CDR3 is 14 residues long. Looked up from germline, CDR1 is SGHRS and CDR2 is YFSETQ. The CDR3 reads CASSSTGGSVEQYF. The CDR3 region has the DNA TGCGCCAGCAGCTCCACAGGGGGCTCTGTCGAGCAGTACTTC. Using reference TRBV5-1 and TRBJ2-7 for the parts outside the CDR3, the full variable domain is KAGVTQTPRYLIKTRGQQVTLSCSPISGHRSVSWYQQTPGQGLQFLFEYFSETQRNKGNFPGRFSGRQFSNSRSEMNVSTLELGDSALYLCASSSTGGSVEQYFGPGTRLTVT.